The source of this T cell receptor (beta chain) is a study of blood T cell repertoires in COVID-19. On the study more broadly: Samples came from the United States, Italy and Spain, spanning acute and convalescent COVID-19. T cells, B-cell-depleted T cells, or PBMCs supplied cDNA or gDNA.

Germline CDR1 is MNHEY and CDR2 is SMNVEV (reference sequence). With V trimmed by 11 bases and J by 4 bases, 15 bases remained unmatched. The CDR3 length is 15 residues. Enrolled through a virtual design, the participants were between roughly 18 and 90 years of age and came from about two dozen US areas. Resolution of symptoms, clearance, or two negative PCRs was present in recovered Cohort 3 donors. Data came from immunoSEQ multiplex PCR; TCRdb stores just in-frame clones and leaves some out. The sample holds a few hundred thousand clones, 70% to 90% seen once. The sequence came from a woman in her twenties or thirties who had recovered from COVID-19. The sequenced material came from PBMCs or T cells enriched from blood (not recorded which). The V and J genes are TRBV27 and TRBJ1-2, with 8 nucleotides matching TRBD1. For the CDR3, the DNA is TGTGCCGTAGGGCCGCAGGGGGCAGATGTCTATGGCTACACCTTC. The encoded protein is CAVGPQGADVYGYTF.